A single sample gave rise to the 3 T cell receptor beta chains below, sequenced in a study of cytomegalovirus exposure and HLA in healthy donors. Assay: immunoSEQ multiplex PCR; the TCRdb copy retains only in-frame clones and omits some. The data contain 200,000 or so clones, around 90% of them singletons. The specimen was PBMCs. The receptors here all came from a woman under 30 in good health and CMV-seronegative.

This clone was observed once. V usage is TRBV6-5 and J usage is TRBJ1-2; D not resolved. The CDR3 extends over 13 amino acids. Germline CDR1 MNHEY, CDR2 SVGAGI. V lost 2 bases and J lost 1, with 5 bases in between. In DNA form, the CDR3 reads TGTGCCAGCAGTTACAAGCTTAACTATGGCTACACCTTC. This sequence encodes CASSYKLNYGYTF.

V and J are TRBV5-1 and TRBJ2-7, with a possible D match to TRBD2 (5 bases). CDR3 length: 15 amino acids. V shed 3 bases and J shed 7 bases, with 20 bases lying between them. CDR1 and CDR2 from the germline V gene are SGHRS and YFSETQ. In DNA form, the CDR3 reads TGCGCCAGCAGCTCTGCGGGCCATTCCGTTTCTGAGCAGTACTTC. Its translation is CASSSAGHSVSEQYF.

The chain links TRBV7-8 to TRBJ2-1, with a weak D call TRBD2 (5 bases). The germline gives CDR1 SGHVS, CDR2 FQNEAQ. With 2 bases removed from V and 10 bases from J, the gap between germline ends came to 21 bases. This CDR3 has 16 amino acids. CDR3 nucleotides: TGTGCCAGCAGCTTAACGGGTCGTCCCGGGGTCAGGGAGCAGTTCTTC. It translates to CASSLTGRPGVREQFF.